This is a list of T cell receptor beta chains from one sample in a study of blood T cells in healthy people across ages. From the 5' RACE reads, TCRdb called clonotypes with MiXCR, one entry per CDR3 protein. The sample records around 990,000 distinct CDR3 sequences, under 30% being singletons. The same data also went into a second study, on T cells of mothers and their children.

Source material: blood. The receptors were gathered from a girl aged 2-15 years in good health. Each CDR3 is given with its conserved first and last residue. The D gene is left open where the match is weak. Part of the rows lack a size; the others show once, few, many or a class for expanded clones.

v_call	cdr3_length	j_call	d_call	clone_size	cdr3_nt	cdr3_aa
TRBV4-1	19	TRBJ1-1	-	once	TGCGCCAGCAGCCATGTAAGACTCGGGACGCGGGTTCGGAACACTGAAGCTTTCTTT	CASSHVRLGTRVRNTEAFF
TRBV5-1	15	TRBJ2-5	-	few	TGCGCCAGCAGTAAGCAGGTGGCAGACCAAGAGACCCAGTACTTC	CASSKQVADQETQYF
TRBV4-2	15	TRBJ2-5	TRBD2	few	TGTGCCAGCAGCCAGACTAGCGGCGAGCAAGAGACCCAGTACTTC	CASSQTSGEQETQYF
TRBV6-1	11	TRBJ1-2	-	-	TGTGCCAGCTTCAAATGGAATGGCTACACCTTC	CASFKWNGYTF
TRBV29-1	15	TRBJ2-4	TRBD2	few	TGCAGCGTTGTGTTACGGGGGGAGGGTGGGGACATTCAGTACTTC	CSVVLRGEGGDIQYF
TRBV6-2/TRBV6-3	18	TRBJ2-7	TRBD1	-	TGTGCCAGCAGTTACGACGTGGAAGGGGGCGCGGATACCTACGAGCAGTACTTC	CASSYDVEGGADTYEQYF
TRBV2	14	TRBJ2-7	TRBD2	-	TGTGCCAGCAGTGAAGCTAGCGGGAGTTACGAGCAGTACTTC	CASSEASGSYEQYF
TRBV14	15	TRBJ2-1	-	once	TGTGCCAGCAGCCAAAACCGGGACAACTACGATGAGCAGTTCTTC	CASSQNRDNYDEQFF
TRBV20-1	13	TRBJ2-7	TRBD1	-	TGCAGTGCGGGACCGGGACAGTACTACGAGCAGTACTTC	CSAGPGQYYEQYF
TRBV4-2	14	TRBJ2-7	TRBD2	-	TGTGCCAGCAGCCAGGGGACTAGCGGGATGGAGCAGTACTTC	CASSQGTSGMEQYF
TRBV11-2	15	TRBJ2-3	TRBD2	-	TGTGCCAGCAGCTTAGTTAGCGGGACCGCAGATACGCAGTATTTT	CASSLVSGTADTQYF
TRBV12-3/TRBV12-4	12	TRBJ1-2	-	-	TGTGCCAGCAGCAAGGAGAACTATGGCTACACCTTC	CASSKENYGYTF
TRBV29-1	13	TRBJ2-1	TRBD2	-	TGCAGCGTAATGACTAGCGGGTCCAATGAGCAGTTCTTC	CSVMTSGSNEQFF
TRBV4-2	14	TRBJ1-1	-	few	TGTGCCAGCAGCCAAGATCCCGCTGGCACTGAAGCTTTCTTT	CASSQDPAGTEAFF
TRBV28	15	TRBJ1-1	TRBD1	-	TGTGCCAGCAGAAATAACAGGGGTGGTAGAACTGAAGCTTTCTTT	CASRNNRGGRTEAFF
TRBV29-1	13	TRBJ2-7	TRBD1	-	TGCAGCGTGACAGGGAATTCTGACTACGAGCAGTACTTC	CSVTGNSDYEQYF
TRBV4-3	15	TRBJ2-7	TRBD2	-	TGCGCCAGCAGCCAAGATACGGGGGGGGCCTACGAGCAGTACTTC	CASSQDTGGAYEQYF
TRBV10-2	13	TRBJ2-7	-	-	TGCGCCAGCAGTGAGTCGTTGCCATACGAGCAGTACTTC	CASSESLPYEQYF
TRBV7-9	12	TRBJ2-1	-	few	TGTGCCAGCAGCCCTGGCTACCTTGAGCAGTTCTTC	CASSPGYLEQFF
TRBV20-1	13	TRBJ2-1	TRBD2	-	TGCAGTGCTAGAGATCAACTAGCGGGTGAGCAGTTCTTC	CSARDQLAGEQFF
TRBV12-3/TRBV12-4	18	TRBJ2-1	TRBD2	-	TGTGCCAGCAGAATTGCGACTATAGCGGGATTCACCTACAATGAGCAGTTCTTC	CASRIATIAGFTYNEQFF
TRBV20-1	13	TRBJ2-7	-	-	TGCAGTGCTAGAGGTTCGGCCGGGGACGAGCAGTACTTC	CSARGSAGDEQYF
TRBV5-1	16	TRBJ2-5	-	few	TGCGCCAGCAGCCCGGTGGGTAGTACATGGGCTGAAGGGGGTGTTTTC	CASSPVGSTWAEGGVF